One sample yielded the 11 T cell receptor beta chains listed below, sequenced in a study of shared clonotypes between healthy human individuals. Terminally differentiated effector memory CD45RA+ cells were excluded from the naive CD8 cells, which were CD45RO-negative and positively selected for CCR7. Generated by immunoSEQ multiplex PCR, the TCRdb table keeps only in-frame clones and is missing some. The sample includes fewer than 700,000 clones, about 95% seen only once; the top ten take about 0.11%. The material sequenced was naive CD8+ T cells sorted from blood. These receptors all come from a young woman in good health.

The genes are TRBV7-9 and TRBJ2-1; D remains ambiguous. The CDR3 runs 15 residues. The germline gives CDR1 SEHNR, CDR2 FQNEAQ (reference sequence). Trimming pared 5 bases from V and 0 bases from J, leaving 11 bases between. CDR3 protein: CASSPGFSSYNEQFF. The CDR3 DNA follows: TGTGCCAGCAGCCCCGGTTTTAGCTCCTACAATGAGCAGTTCTTC.

This clone was recorded once. This chain connects TRBV28 to TRBJ1-5; possible D gene TRBD1, 5 bases. V lost 6 bases to trimming and J lost 7 bases, with 13 bases between them. CDR3 length equals 13 residues. Germline V gene data show CDR1 as MDHEN and CDR2 as SYDVKM. CDR3 sequence reads: CASRFPGGQPQHF. The CDR3 DNA is TGTGCCAGCAGATTCCCGGGGGGACAGCCCCAGCATTTT.

This clone was recorded once. The chain is built from TRBV2 and TRBJ2-7; 9 nucleotides match TRBD1. This CDR3 spans 15 amino acids. Losses at the gene ends were 0 bases for V and 5 bases for J; bases not matched to a gene: 5. Germline CDR1 SNHLY, CDR2 FYNNEI. The CDR3 DNA sequence: TGTGCCAGCAGTGAAGCCCGGGGACAGGGCCACGAGCAGTACTTC. This sequence encodes CASSEARGQGHEQYF. Variable domain in full (rest from reference TRBV2 and TRBJ2-7): EPEVTQTPSHQVTQMGQEVILRCVPISNHLYFYWYRQILGQKVEFLVSFYNNEISEKSEIFDDQFSVERPDGSNFTLKIRSTKLEDSAMYFCASSEARGQGHEQYFGPGTRLTVT.

The gene calls are TRBV28 and TRBJ2-7; TRBD2 might be the D (6 bases). With 5 bases removed from V and 0 bases from J, the gap between germline ends came to 8 bases. Germline V gene sequence: CDR1 MDHEN, CDR2 SYDVKM. CDR3 length equals 13 residues. CDR3 sequence reads: CASSAGLSYEQYF. The DNA for the CDR3 is TGTGCCAGCAGTGCGGGGCTCTCCTACGAGCAGTACTTC.

The chain employs TRBV10-1 and TRBJ2-1, with D tentatively TRBD2 (6 bases). V was pared by 3 bases and J by 7 bases, with 19 bases between. Per germline, CDR1 WNHNN and CDR2 SYGVQD (reference sequence). The CDR3 has 16 amino acids. The CDR3 nucleotides read TGCGCCAGCAGTGATGATCAGTGGACTATGGGTAATGAGCAGTTCTTC. Residues: CASSDDQWTMGNEQFF.

This clone was seen only a few times. The rearrangement links TRBV27 to TRBJ1-5; D possibly corresponds to TRBD1 (6 bases). This CDR3 has 13 residues. CDR1 and CDR2 (germline): MNHEY, SMNVEV (reference sequence). With 5 bases removed from V and 6 bases from J, the gap between germline ends came to 11 bases. Here the CDR3 DNA reads TGTGCCAGCAGTGCCGGGGGCGGTCAGCCCCAGCATTTT. This sequence encodes CASSAGGGQPQHF.

The chain combines TRBV5-1 with TRBJ2-7, with TRBD1 matching 7 bases. Germline CDR1 is SGHRS and CDR2 is YFSETQ. V gave up 6 bases and J gave up 3 bases; unmatched junction bases: 15. The CDR3 contains 16 residues. The chain's CDR3 is CASKTVAGGEDYEQYF. The CDR3 DNA follows: TGCGCCAGCAAGACGGTGGCAGGGGGTGAGGACTACGAGCAGTACTTC.

The chain is built from TRBV5-1 and TRBJ2-3; TRBD2 matches 7 bases. Germline values: CDR1 SGHRS, CDR2 YFSETQ. This CDR3 is built from 14 residues. The junction had 4 bases not matched to a gene; V was cut back by 6 bases and J by 0 bases. The CDR3 DNA reads TGCGCCAGCATAGATAGCGGGAGCACAGATACGCAGTATTTT. Its protein is CASIDSGSTDTQYF.

This clone was observed a single time. This rearrangement joins TRBV6-1 to TRBJ2-4, with TRBD2 as a possible D gene (6 bases). V was shortened by 2 bases and J by 0 bases, with 11 bases between the two germline ends. In germline, CDR1 is MNHNS, CDR2 SASEGT. The CDR3 consists of 16 residues. CDR3 sequence: CASSEFGGTAKNIQYF. Written as DNA, the CDR3 is TGTGCCAGCAGTGAATTTGGGGGGACAGCCAAAAACATTCAGTACTTC.

V is TRBV6-5 and J is TRBJ2-1, with a tentative D call TRBD1 (6 bases). Trimming removed 0 bases at V and 9 bases at J, with 15 bases between. The CDR3 loop spans 15 amino acids. CDR1 and CDR2 (germline): MNHEY, SVGAGI. The CDR3 DNA reads as TGTGCCAGCAGTTACTCGAGAATCCTGGGGGCTGAGCAGTTCTTC. Amino acids: CASSYSRILGAEQFF.

This chain connects TRBV13 to TRBJ2-3; D is unresolved. V was pared by 0 bases and J by 14 bases, with 12 bases between. The CDR3 consists of 12 residues. CDR1 is PRHDT, CDR2 FYEKMQ, per germline (reference sequence). CDR3 amino acids: CASSLGGQVRYF. CDR3 DNA sequence: TGTGCCAGCAGCTTAGGGGGCCAGGTTCGGTATTTT.